This T cell receptor beta chain appears in the sequencing data of a study of PD-1 blockade in classical Hodgkin lymphoma. Time point described: cycle 4 day 1 (C4D1), after about 6 weeks of nivolumab. Relapse after autologous stem cell transplantation occurred in every patient, and brentuximab vedotin exposure varied. Method: immunoSEQ multiplex PCR; TCRdb's copy keeps in-frame clones and lacks some. The table includes 40,000 to 65,000 clones, approximately 86% detected once. Remarks on this clone: Antigen unknown.

General study findings and limits: Complete responders entered with baseline diversity on par with newly diagnosed patients, the results showed. TCR diversity rose significantly by C4D1 in CD4+ but not CD8+ cells. Underlying causes for the observed repertoire differences were not defined, possibly disease activity or prior therapy.

The sequencing used peripheral blood mononuclear cells (PBMCs), collected before the fourth cycle of nivolumab. The sequence was obtained from a human donor with classical Hodgkin lymphoma.

As DNA, the CDR3 is TGTGCCAGCAGGGCCGGCTGGGACAATGAGCAGTTCTTC. Protein product: CASRAGWDNEQFF. V is TRBV2 and J is TRBJ2-1; no definite D call. Germline V gene lookup returns CDR1 SNHLY and CDR2 FYNNEI. Between the trimmed V and J ends, which lost 6 bases and 5 bases, there was a span of 11 bases. CDR3 size: 13 residues.